This TCR beta chain was captured by sequencing in a study of PD-1 blockade in classical Hodgkin lymphoma. Broader study findings: Newly diagnosed patients reportedly had lower baseline TCR diversity than healthy donors. Although disease activity or prior therapy may be involved, causes of the repertoire differences remain undefined.

Some clones are missing from TCRdb's copy, which holds only in-frame ones; the method was immunoSEQ multiplex PCR. The sample includes around 26,000 clones, 94% seen only once; the top ten take about 3.8%. On this clone: The antigen is not known.

The CDR3 covers 15 residues. V lost 0 bases and J lost 4, with 13 bases in between. Germline V lookup: CDR1 SGHDT, CDR2 YYEEEE. Specified time point: newly diagnosed, previously untreated cHL patient sample. Comparison came from newly diagnosed, untreated classical Hodgkin lymphoma PBMCs. The sample was peripheral blood mononuclear cells (PBMCs). This sequence joins TRBV5-6 and TRBJ1-2; weak D call: TRBD1 (6 bases). The source is a human donor with classical Hodgkin lymphoma. The CDR3 loop is CASSLEGGSPYGYTF. The CDR3, as DNA: TGTGCCAGCAGCTTGGAAGGGGGATCGCCCTATGGCTACACCTTC. Variable domain in full (rest from reference TRBV5-6 and TRBJ1-2): DAGVTQSPTHLIKTRGQQVTLRCSPKSGHDTVSWYQQALGQGPQFIFQYYEEEERQRGNFPDRFSGHQFPNYSSELNVNALLLGDSALYLCASSLEGGSPYGYTFGSGTRLTVV.